This TCR beta chain was recorded in a study of blood T cell repertoires in COVID-19. Overall study context: COVID-19 samples from acute and convalescent phases originated in the United States, Italy and Spain. PBMCs, B-cell-depleted T cells, or T cells provided the cDNA or gDNA that made up the material.

Study processing details: Reference gene primers were amplified, and this amplification served to estimate nucleated cell counts. Sequencing was performed with immunoSEQ multiplex PCR; in TCRdb, only in-frame clones are kept and a portion is missing. V, J and clone size are taken as reported in that table, and D and trimming were inferred from the DNA itself. The sample has some 73,000 clones, about 80% seen once. V lost 7 bases and J 10 bases, leaving 20 bases between the germline ends. CDR3 length: 14 amino acids. From germline, CDR1 is SNHLY and CDR2 FYNNEI. This clonotype originated in a human donor in a cohort sampled during active COVID-19. The sequenced sample consisted of peripheral blood. The V and J genes are TRBV2 and TRBJ1-5; D perhaps matches TRBD1 (5 bases). CDR3 protein: CASKQGSTDTPQHF. CDR3 DNA sequence: TGTGCCAGCAAGCAGGGAAGTACGGACACACCCCAGCATTTT.